The T cell receptor (beta chain) under discussion was sequenced for a study of cytomegalovirus exposure and HLA in healthy donors. PCR amplification relied on 60 Vbeta primers (plus 13 Jbeta primers). Per the original methods: Around 9.9 million shared chains were among the 65 million to 85 million unique TCR beta chains that a later analysis counted. Some clones are missing from TCRdb's copy, which holds only in-frame ones; the method was immunoSEQ multiplex PCR. Clone size and the V and J calls come from that table; the DNA yielded D and trimming. There are roughly 200,000 clones in the sample; 70% to 90% occur only once, and approximately 2.2% lies in the top ten. CDR3 length: 22 residues. The V gene's germline CDR1 is SNHLY and CDR2 FYNNEI. V lost 2 bases, J lost 5 bases, and 33 bases lay in between.

The TCR comes from a woman aged 50 to 65 in good health and CMV-seronegative. The material sequenced was PBMCs. The genes are TRBV2 and TRBJ2-2, with a weak D call TRBD2 (6 bases). The CDR3: CASSESPRGLAPWKSETGELFF. CDR3 nucleotides: TGTGCCAGCAGTGAAAGCCCGCGCGGGCTAGCGCCCTGGAAGTCCGAGACCGGGGAGCTGTTTTTT.